The source of this TCR beta chain is a study of T cells in Graves' hyperthyroidism and ophthalmopathy. The ends were cut back, 3 bases at V and 2 bases at J, with 8 bases in the middle. The CDR3 is 14 residues long. Per germline, CDR1 ENHRY and CDR2 SYGVKD. TCR beta CDR3 region amplification was performed from RNA transcripts. Initially, a first-round RT-PCR of the TCR CDR3 employed the HTBI primer set. TCRdb passed the multiplex PCR reads through MiXCR, listing each CDR3 protein once. The sample comprises under 700,000 distinct CDR3 sequences, roughly 17% of which are singletons, and more than 15% rests with the top ten. Findings and limits, study-wide: Most thyroid clonotypes with frequency above 0.001 were detected in blood.

Worth noting for this clonotype: What it recognizes is unknown.

The specimen was blood. The receptor's source is a woman aged 18-29 years with Graves' hyperthyroidism. J is TRBJ1-5 and V is TRBV10-3; D is uncertain. CDR3 coding DNA: TGTGCCATCAGTGACATGGCAGGCAATCAGCCCCAGCATTTT. Its translation is CAISDMAGNQPQHF.